These 22 T cell receptor beta chains came from one sample sequenced in a study of blood T cell repertoires in COVID-19. Here immunoSEQ multiplex PCR was the method, and the copy in TCRdb shows in-frame clones only, minus some. The data hold 350,000 to 400,000 clones, with approximately 90% observed a single time. Sequencing was carried out using PBMCs or T cells enriched from blood (not recorded which). The receptors here all came from a woman between 25 and 40 years old with acute COVID-19.

This clone was seen only a few times. V usage is TRBV24-1 and J usage is TRBJ1-2; possibly TRBD1 for D (5 bases). CDR3 length: 13 residues. The V end was cut by 2 bases, the J end by 4 bases, with 7 bases between. In germline, CDR1 is KGHDR, CDR2 SFDVKD. The chain's CDR3 is CATSDWGVYGYTF. CDR3 DNA sequence: TGTGCCACCAGTGATTGGGGCGTCTATGGCTACACCTTC.

The chain couples TRBV6-2 or TRBV6-3 to TRBJ1-5, with D unclear. CDR1 is MNHEY and CDR2 is SVGEGT in the germline V gene. The CDR3 is 15 residues long. V was pared by 2 bases and J by 1 base, with 9 bases between. CDR3: CASSYLESSNQPQHF. For the CDR3, the DNA is TGTGCCAGCAGTTACCTGGAGTCAAGCAATCAGCCCCAGCATTTT.

The chain links TRBV11-3 to TRBJ2-2; TRBD1 matches at 7 bases. Germline trimming cut 5 bases from V and 2 bases from J; bases unmatched to any gene: 5. Per germline, CDR1 SGHNT and CDR2 YENEEA. The CDR3 covers 15 residues. The CDR3 coding sequence is TGTGCCAGCAGCCCGGGACAGAAAAACACCGGGGAGCTGTTTTTT. Translating gives CASSPGQKNTGELFF. Full variable domain (rest looked up from reference TRBV11-3 and TRBJ2-2): EAGVVQSPRYKIIEKKQPVAFWCNPISGHNTLYWYLQNLGQGPELLIRYENEEAVDDSQLPKDRFSAERLKGVDSTLKIQPAELGDSAVYLCASSPGQKNTGELFFGEGSRLTVL.

The V and J genes are TRBV27 and TRBJ2-1; 11 nucleotides align to TRBD2. Germline V gives CDR1 MNHEY, CDR2 SMNVEV (reference sequence). V dropped 3 bases and J dropped 4; count of bases not matched to a gene: 17. The CDR3 runs to 20 residues. CDR3 DNA: TGTGCCAGCAGTTTGTGGGGACTAGCGGATTATCAAAGCCCATACAATGAGCAGTTCTTC. This codes for CASSLWGLADYQSPYNEQFF.

V gene TRBV13 combines with J gene TRBJ2-7; TRBD2 matches at 10 bases. The CDR3 covers 14 residues. CDR1 is PRHDT and CDR2 is FYEKMQ in the germline V gene (reference sequence). The trim removed 5 bases at V and 2 bases at J, leaving 3 bases unmatched. The CDR3 DNA reads TGTGCCAGCAGCGAGCGGGGGGGCCCCTACGAGCAGTACTTC. It translates to CASSERGGPYEQYF. Combining the CDR3 with reference TRBV13 and TRBJ2-7 gives the whole variable domain AAGVIQSPRHLIKEKRETATLKCYPIPRHDTVYWYQQGPGQDPQFLISFYEKMQSDKGSIPDRFSAQQFSDYHSELNMSSLELGDSALYFCASSERGGPYEQYFGPGTRLTVT.

This clone appeared once. This chain links TRBV7-6 with TRBJ1-1; D unresolved. Trimming left V 2 bases short and J 1 base short, with 14 bases between. The CDR3 loop spans 16 amino acids. Per the germline V gene, CDR1 is SGHVS and CDR2 is FNYEAQ. The CDR3 DNA is TGTGCCAGCAGCTTACAAATCGCGCGAGCGAACACTGAAGCTTTCTTT. It encodes CASSLQIARANTEAFF.

The chain recombines TRBV18 with TRBJ1-4, with TRBD1 matching 7 bases. Germline CDR1 KGHSH, CDR2 LQKENI. The CDR3 runs 15 residues. The ends lost 4 bases at V and 3 bases at J; junction bases unmatched: 5. The CDR3 is CASSLRQGPNEKLFF. The CDR3, as DNA: TGTGCCAGCTCACTCAGACAGGGACCTAATGAAAAACTGTTTTTT. Full variable domain (rest looked up from reference TRBV18 and TRBJ1-4): NAGVMQNPRHLVRRRGQEARLRCSPMKGHSHVYWYRQLPEEGLKFMVYLQKENIIDESGMPKERFSAEFPKEGPSILRIQQVVRGDSAAYFCASSLRQGPNEKLFFGSGTQLSVL.

V gene TRBV30 combines with J gene TRBJ1-2, with 7 bases identical to TRBD1. The CDR3 is 15 amino acids. Germline CDR1 is GTSNPN and CDR2 is SVGIG (reference sequence). V lost 2 bases and J lost 0; bases outside the gene matches: 6. The chain's CDR3 is CAWSRPGTANYGYTF. CDR3 DNA: TGTGCCTGGAGTCGTCCCGGGACAGCTAACTATGGCTACACCTTC.

The J gene is TRBJ1-4, the V gene TRBV21-1; TRBD1 is taken as the D call from the table, unchecked against the DNA. TRBV21-1 is an annotated pseudogene. The CDR3 consists of 19 residues. In DNA, the CDR3 is TGTGCCAGCAGCAAAGACGGCGGCAGGGGGGATTCGGGGAATGAAAAACTGTTTTTT. Protein product: CASSKDGGRGDSGNEKLFF.

The chain joins TRBV5-1 to TRBJ2-1; 7 positions match TRBD1. The CDR3 is made up of 18 amino acids. The V and J ends lost 0 bases and 0 bases, in that order; junction bases with no gene match: 9. Germline CDR1 SGHRS, CDR2 YFSETQ. CDR3 sequence reads: CASSLEGRGSSSYNEQFF. The CDR3 nucleotides are TGCGCCAGCAGCTTGGAGGGCAGGGGGTCCAGCTCCTACAATGAGCAGTTCTTC.

This chain uses TRBV24-1 with TRBJ2-1, with 7 positions matching TRBD2. There are 16 residues in the CDR3. Germline V CDR1 and CDR2: KGHDR, SFDVKD. V lost 5 bases, J lost 0 bases, and 6 bases stayed unmatched. CDR3 nucleotide sequence: TGTGCCACCAGTGTGTTGGGGGGGAGCTCCTACAATGAGCAGTTCTTC. This gives the protein CATSVLGGSSYNEQFF.

The gene calls are TRBV2 and TRBJ2-5, with 9 bases that match TRBD2. This CDR3 spans 14 amino acids. The V and J ends lost 7 bases and 3 bases, in that order; junction bases with no gene match: 6. Germline CDR1 and CDR2: SNHLY and FYNNEI. The DNA of the CDR3 is TGTGCCAGCAACTTTCTAGCGGGGAAAGAGACCCAGTACTTC. This translates into CASNFLAGKETQYF. Full variable domain (rest looked up from reference TRBV2 and TRBJ2-5): EPEVTQTPSHQVTQMGQEVILRCVPISNHLYFYWYRQILGQKVEFLVSFYNNEISEKSEIFDDQFSVERPDGSNFTLKIRSTKLEDSAMYFCASNFLAGKETQYFGPGTRLLVL.

The chain has TRBV18 and TRBJ1-4; D is undetermined. The CDR3 is 14 residues long. CDR1 KGHSH and CDR2 LQKENI come from the germline V gene. The ends were cut back, 0 bases at V and 10 bases at J, with 12 bases in the middle. The chain's CDR3 is CASSPPGLAGKLFF. CDR3 sequence (DNA): TGTGCCAGCTCACCACCGGGCCTCGCGGGAAAACTGTTTTTT.

The rearrangement links TRBV24-1 to TRBJ1-5; D is ambiguous. The length of the CDR3 is 12 residues. Germline CDR1 is KGHDR and CDR2 is SFDVKD. V was clipped by 5 bases and J by 5 bases, with 6 bases between them. DNA of the CDR3: TGTGCCACCAGTGCGTTCGATCAGCCCCAGCATTTT. It codes for CATSAFDQPQHF.

V gene TRBV6-1 combines with J gene TRBJ1-2, with TRBD1 as a possible D gene (5 bases). V lost 0 bases and J lost 5, with 10 bases in between. The CDR3 covers 14 residues. Germline V CDR1 and CDR2: MNHNS, SASEGT. CDR3 residues: CASSEAGGDYGYTF. For the CDR3, the DNA is TGTGCCAGCAGTGAAGCCGGGGGGGATTATGGCTACACCTTC.

The CDR3 DNA sequence: TGTGCCAGCAGCTGGCTGGCGGGGGGTGGAAACACCATATATTTT. Translated, it gives CASSWLAGGGNTIYF. The chain employs TRBV7-2 and TRBJ1-3; a possible D gene is TRBD1 (5 bases). The V end lost 4 bases, the J end lost 3 bases, and 13 bases lay between the germline ends. Germline V lookup: CDR1 SGHTA, CDR2 FQGNSA. The CDR3 is 15 amino acids.

This chain connects TRBV7-2 to TRBJ1-4; D remains ambiguous. Trimming cost V 6 bases and J 3 bases, with 11 bases left between them. The CDR3 loop spans 14 amino acids. Germline V CDR1 and CDR2: SGHTA, FQGNSA. CDR3 DNA: TGTGCCAGCAGACCGGGGTTATCTAATGAAAAACTGTTTTTT. Translated, it gives CASRPGLSNEKLFF.

This clone showed up just once. This chain links TRBV7-6 with TRBJ2-7; possibly TRBD1 for D (6 bases). CDR1 and CDR2 (germline): SGHVS, FNYEAQ. Between the trimmed V and J ends, which lost 5 bases and 5 bases, there was a span of 16 bases. The CDR3 spans 14 residues. Here the CDR3 DNA reads TGTGCCAGCAGCCCTCAGGGGCGGGTGAACGAGCAGTACTTC. Translating it yields CASSPQGRVNEQYF.

The CDR3 is CASSLDYSGNTIYF. The CDR3, as DNA: TGCGCCAGCAGCTTGGACTACTCTGGAAACACCATATATTTT. The chain combines TRBV5-1 with TRBJ1-3; D unresolved. Trimming removed 0 bases from V and 0 bases from J, with 4 bases in between. This CDR3 has 14 residues. Germline values: CDR1 SGHRS, CDR2 YFSETQ.

The rearrangement joins TRBV7-2 to TRBJ2-3; D call uncertain. V gave up 6 bases and J gave up 3 bases, with 10 bases separating them. The CDR3 contains 13 residues. Per the germline V gene, CDR1 is SGHTA and CDR2 is FQGNSA. This chain's CDR3 is CASRLMSTDTQYF. CDR3 sequence (DNA): TGTGCCAGCAGATTAATGTCGACAGATACGCAGTATTTT.

The rearrangement links TRBV24-1 to TRBJ1-1; a possible D gene is TRBD1 (6 bases). The V gene's germline CDR1 is KGHDR and CDR2 SFDVKD. The CDR3 has 14 amino acids. V lost 6 bases to trimming and J lost 5 bases, with 15 bases between them. As DNA, the CDR3 is TGTGCCACCAGTTCTACAGGGCGGAGGACTGAAGCTTTCTTT. Protein sequence: CATSSTGRRTEAFF.

V gene TRBV3-1 (or the pseudogene TRBV3-2) combines with J gene TRBJ1-1; D ambiguous. Per the germline V gene, CDR1 is LGHDT and CDR2 is YNNKEL (reference sequence). V was clipped by 1 base and J by 10 bases, with 13 bases between them. The CDR3 is 13 amino acids. The CDR3 DNA reads as TGTGCCAGCAGCCAAGTGGGAGGGCTAGGAGCTTTCTTT. This sequence encodes CASSQVGGLGAFF.